This T cell receptor beta chain was sequenced in a study of monozygotic twins with inflammatory bowel disease (dated 2019 in TCRdb). Background on the whole study: The complete study included about 28 monozygotic twin pairs: 19 IBD-discordant Danish pairs and nine German pairs, of which four were IBD-concordant and five were IBD-discordant. Each individual had, on average, about 151 000 unique TCRalpha sequences and 181 000 unique TCRbeta sequences available for analysis. Within discordant pairs, disease-associated traits were sought mainly by comparing IBD patients with their genetically identical healthy co-twins.

The cysteine opens and the phenylalanine closes a CDR3 of 12 amino acids. No DNA appears here. The germline V gene (reference sequence) yields DFQATT for CDR1 and SNEGSKA for CDR2. The library was obtained by 5' RACE. Each TCR library was prepared from around 3,400 ng of total RNA. cDNA was synthesized with SMARTScribe reverse transcriptase in eight separate reactions per sample. Unique molecular identifiers containing a 6-nucleotide sample barcode were introduced through template switching during cDNA synthesis. TCRalpha and TCRbeta cDNA was amplified in two nested PCRs of roughly 16 and 10 cycles, and bead purification was carried out after each PCR. Before amplification, the cDNA was treated with uracil DNA-glycosylase and purified using the QIAquick PCR purification kit. The second PCR added Illumina TruSeq-compatible adapters along with sample-specific barcodes. Library quality and concentration were assessed using TapeStation and Qubit, and roughly 5 ng of each library was pooled. Sequencing of the pooled libraries was done on an Illumina HiSeq2500 single-index Rapid Run using custom sequencing primers and 2 x 100 bp reads. The original pipeline was this. UMI-based consensus assembly with MiGEC version 1.2.6 was used to correct PCR and sequencing errors. V(D)J alignment, clonotype assembly and CDR3 extraction were performed with MiXCR version 2.1.1. Normalisation of gene usage, clonotype sharing and MAIT/NKT TCR abundance was achieved by analysing the top 1000, 10 000 and 20 000 clonotypes per sample. Diversity was computed as the inverse Simpson index with the vegan R package after downsampling to 27 000 UMIs. Paired Mann-Whitney U tests were applied to discordant twin pairs, with Benjamini-Hochberg correction for multiple testing. TCRdb reprocessed the public reads and reports one entry per CDR3 protein sequence, without DNA. The V and J calls follow TCRdb's processing rather than the paper's. This sample's table contains roughly 200,000 distinct CDR3 sequences. Of the sample, roughly 8% is held by the ten largest clones.

From each donor, a 2.5 ml peripheral blood sample was drawn into PAXgene tubes and stored at -80 degrees C. Without T cell sorting, total RNA was isolated from whole blood using the PAXgene blood miRNA kit on an automated QIAcube. Deep TCRalpha and TCRbeta repertoire profiling with unique molecular barcoding was performed on peripheral blood of monozygotic twin pairs concordant or discordant for inflammatory bowel disease. Smoking habits were recorded for all twin pairs, and individuals were classified as current, former or never smokers. Remarks on this clonotype: The antigen it recognizes is unknown.

What the work shows at the level of the full study, not this receptor alone: Repertoire similarity did not differ between concordant and discordant twins, possibly due to limited statistical power. The analysis was unable to tell apart different T cell subtypes. Compared with healthy twins, IBD patients shared fewer clonotypes with other individuals, and the difference was most pronounced in patients with signs of disease activity. The results gave no support for a single strong signal or clonotype linked to IBD. Because patients were on differing immunosuppressive treatments, the repertoires may have picked up extra background noise and inter-individual variability. Measured by the inverse Simpson index, TCRbeta repertoire diversity was lower in IBD patients than in their healthy co-twins.

The clonotype originates from a human donor with ulcerative colitis or Crohn's disease, or a healthy co-twin of an affected twin (not recorded which). Sequenced material: blood. In this chain, TRBV20-1 is recombined with TRBJ2-2. CDR3 protein: CSAKSNTGELFF.